This entry lists 14 T cell receptor beta chains sequenced from one sample in a study of CD4 and CD8 cells across lung adenocarcinoma regions. From the PCR reads, TCRdb called clonotypes with MiXCR, one entry per CDR3 protein. The table has 20,000 to 25,000 distinct CDR3 sequences, around 51% seen once. Input material: CD8+ T cells from the center of a lung tumor. The receptors stem from a female donor with lung adenocarcinoma. The CD4 and CD8 labels of this study may be unreliable.

This clonotype was observed at least ten times. The chain combines TRBV6-1 with TRBJ2-7; TRBD2 matches 7 bases. V lost 5 bases, J lost 0 bases, and 4 bases stayed unmatched. The CDR3 contains 14 residues. Per germline, CDR1 MNHNS and CDR2 SASEGT. The DNA of the CDR3 is TGTGCCAGCAGTCTAGCGGAGAGCTCCTACGAGCAGTACTTC. Translating it yields CASSLAESSYEQYF.

The rearrangement links TRBV7-2 to TRBJ2-1; the D call may be TRBD1 or TRBD2 (5 bases each). CDR1 and CDR2 (germline): SGHTA, FQGNSA. Trimming stripped 1 base from V and 6 bases from J, with 7 bases between. The CDR3 has 13 residues. The CDR3 DNA reads as TGTGCCAGCAGCTTAGGAGGGGCCAATGAGCAGTTCTTC. Amino acids: CASSLGGANEQFF.

CDR3: CAGTGTSDVDTQYF. The CDR3 nucleotides read TGTGCCGGCACCGGGACCAGTGACGTGGATACGCAGTACTTC. This chain connects TRBV12-3 or TRBV12-4 to TRBJ2-5, with D perhaps TRBD1 or TRBD2 (5 bases each). Trimming removed 11 bases from V and 11 bases from J, with 27 bases in between. CDR3 length: 14 amino acids.

This clonotype is categorized as medium-sized. J is TRBJ2-5 and V is TRBV6-1; 7 nucleotides line up with TRBD1. J lost 2 bases, V lost 4 bases, and 7 bases had no gene match. The CDR3 contains 15 residues. The germline V gene encodes CDR1 MNHNS and CDR2 SASEGT. For the CDR3, the DNA is TGTGCCAGCAGTGGGAAGACAGGGACACAAGAGACCCAGTACTTC. Translation gives CASSGKTGTQETQYF.

This clonotype was counted ten times or more. The chain carries TRBV6-1 and TRBJ1-5, with no clear D. CDR1 MNHNS and CDR2 SASEGT come from the germline V gene. Between the trimmed V and J ends, which lost 0 bases and 16 bases, there was a span of 25 bases. CDR3 length: 16 residues. Here the CDR3 DNA reads TGTGCCAGCAGTGAAGCGGAATCCGCTGGGCAGGCTAAATGTCATTTT. Protein: CASSEAESAGQAKCHF.

The V call is TRBV4-3, the J call TRBJ2-1; the D gene is possibly TRBD2 (5 bases). Between the trimmed V and J ends, which lost 6 bases and 0 bases, there was a span of 12 bases. Germline V gene sequence: CDR1 LGHNA, CDR2 YSLEER. The CDR3 has 15 residues. The CDR3 spells CASSRTSSSYNEQFF. Written as DNA, the CDR3 is TGCGCCAGCAGTCGAACTAGTTCCTCCTACAATGAGCAGTTCTTC.

This clonotype was picked up many times. The V gene is TRBV10-3, the J gene TRBJ2-7; 8 bases agree with TRBD2. V was pared by 8 bases and J by 3 bases, with 9 bases of the junction left unmatched. This CDR3 has 14 residues. The germline gives CDR1 ENHRY, CDR2 SYGVKD. The DNA of the CDR3 is TGTGCCATCCCGGGGGGGGGGGTATTCTACGAGCAGTACGTC. Protein product: CAIPGGGVFYEQYV.

In its sample, this clonotype was seen many times. V usage is TRBV6-2 or TRBV6-3 and J usage is TRBJ2-1, with D possibly being TRBD1 (7 bases). The CDR3 runs to 17 residues. V shed 6 bases and J shed 5 bases, with 23 bases lying between them. Germline V gene sequence: CDR1 MNHEY, CDR2 SVGEGT. The CDR3 DNA reads as TGTGCCAGCAGGGCTTTCCAGGGGGGACGATCTCACAATGAGCAGTTCTTC. Amino acid sequence: CASRAFQGGRSHNEQFF.

The chain links TRBV6-1 to TRBJ2-3; TRBD2 matches at 7 bases. The J call may be incorrect, as the DNA end agrees better with TRBJ2-7. This CDR3 is built from 14 residues. CDR1 MNHNS and CDR2 SASEGT come from the germline V gene. The CDR3 DNA follows: TGTGCGGGGAGCGGGGCCTGCGGCCAAGGGACGCAGTACTTC. This translates into CAGSGACGQGTQYF.

This clonotype was seen many times. The V gene is TRBV7-2, the J gene TRBJ2-7; D possibly corresponds to TRBD2 (6 bases). CDR3 length equals 15 residues. CDR1 SGHTA and CDR2 FQGNSA come from the germline V gene. V was trimmed by 1 base and J by 2 bases, leaving 12 bases between them. In DNA, the CDR3 is TGTGCCAGCAGCTTAGAACTAGCAGCGGCCTACGAGCAGTACTTC. Protein: CASSLELAAAYEQYF.

CDR3 amino acids: CASSYGGSVINEQFF. DNA of the CDR3: TGTGCCAGCAGTTATGGCGGGTCAGTAATAAATGAGCAGTTCTTC. V and J are TRBV27 and TRBJ2-1; maybe TRBD2 (5 bases). V lost 4 bases, J lost 7 bases, and 17 bases lay in between. CDR1 and CDR2 from the germline V gene are MNHEY and SMNVEV (reference sequence). The CDR3 extends over 15 amino acids.

This clonotype is labeled medium-sized. The V and J genes are TRBV27 and TRBJ2-3; D is perhaps TRBD2 (6 bases). V was cut by 2 bases and J by 3 bases, with 15 bases left in between. In germline, CDR1 is MNHEY, CDR2 SMNVEV (reference sequence). This CDR3 region has 16 residues. The DNA for the CDR3 is TGTGCCAGCAGTTTAAAGGGAAACGGGGGTACAGATACGCAGTATTTT. Translation: CASSLKGNGGTDTQYF.

The chain is built from TRBV6-4 and TRBJ2-5, with D possibly called TRBD1 or TRBD2 (6 bases each). With 11 bases removed from V and 0 bases from J, the gap between germline ends came to 19 bases. CDR1 and CDR2 (germline): MRHNA, SNTAGT. This CDR3 has 15 residues. In DNA form, the CDR3 reads TGTGCCGGGGGCGGAGGGGCGGGTGACCAAGAGACCCAGTACTTC. Protein product: CAGGGGAGDQETQYF.

Worth noting for this clonotype: One end of the junction does not line up with germline, which may come from a read error. The chain recombines TRBV5-1 with TRBJ2-1, with D possibly called TRBD1 or TRBD2 (6 bases each). The germline CDR1 and CDR2 sequences are SGHRS and YFSETQ. The CDR3 is 14 residues long. This CDR3 reads CARSGGQAPDTQYF. CDR3 sequence (DNA): TGCGCGAGGAGTGGGGGGCAAGCCCCAGATACGCAGTACTTT.